The rows below give T cell receptor beta chains drawn from one sample of a study of cytomegalovirus exposure and HLA in healthy donors. Data came from immunoSEQ multiplex PCR; TCRdb stores just in-frame clones and leaves some out. Counted here are fewer than 200,000 clones, less than 80% occurring once; the ten biggest clones make up 0.6% to 0.95%. Sequencing was carried out using PBMCs. Source of these receptors: a female donor in good health and CMV-seronegative. CDR3s include the opening cysteine and the closing phenylalanine or tryptophan. The D gene is left open where the match is weak. Some rows have no size entry. The others give once, few or many, or a class for an expanded clone.

d_call	cdr3_length	j_call	v_call	clone_size	cdr3_nt	cdr3_aa
-	13	TRBJ1-1	TRBV7-6	few	TGTGCCAGCAGCTTTTCCTCGAACACTGAAGCTTTCTTT	CASSFSSNTEAFF
-	16	TRBJ2-1	TRBV4-3	-	TGCGCCAGCAGCCAAGAGATCCAGGGGAGATACAATGAGCAGTTCTTC	CASSQEIQGRYNEQFF
-	14	TRBJ1-3	TRBV30	few	TGTGCCTGGAGTAGTGGGGCGCGGGGAAACACCATATATTTT	CAWSSGARGNTIYF
TRBD1	14	TRBJ1-2	TRBV6-1	-	TGTGCCAGCAGTCCGACAGGGCCTAACGGCGGCTACACCTTC	CASSPTGPNGGYTF
-	11	TRBJ2-7	TRBV5-6	-	TGTGCCAGCACCAATTCCTACGAGCAGTACTTC	CASTNSYEQYF
-	15	TRBJ1-3	TRBV19	-	TGTGCCAGTAGCAGGGCGGTACTCTCTGGAAACACCATATATTTT	CASSRAVLSGNTIYF
TRBD2	16	TRBJ2-3	TRBV7-2	once	TGTGCCAGCAGGACTAGCGGGGGGGCTTACACAGATACGCAGTATTTT	CASRTSGGAYTDTQYF
TRBD1	15	TRBJ1-6	TRBV7-3	-	TGTGCCAGCAGCCTACAGGGACAGGATTCGTCACCCCTCCACTTT	CASSLQGQDSSPLHF
-	15	TRBJ2-2	TRBV4-3	-	TGCGCCAGCAGCCAAGCGGCAGGATTGACCGGGGAGCTGTTTTTT	CASSQAAGLTGELFF
TRBD1	15	TRBJ2-3	TRBV7-3	-	TGTGCCAGCAGCTTAGGACAGGGGACGACAGATACGCAGTATTTT	CASSLGQGTTDTQYF
-	14	TRBJ1-1	TRBV29-1	-	TGCAGCGTTGAGTCAGTCCAGCGGAACACTGAAGCTTTCTTT	CSVESVQRNTEAFF
-	10	TRBJ2-1	TRBV7-9	-	TGTGCCAGCAGTACAAATGAGCAGTTCTTC	CASSTNEQFF